One TCR beta chain is described in this entry. This clone was recorded once. Its antigen is not yet known. No much larger clone exists at a distance of one base, and base qualities are not known. In light of the paper, this sample's time point label describes: less than five weeks on oral tofacitinib. Explained via the paper, the treatment or condition label denotes: oral pan-JAK inhibitor, 5-10 mg twice daily. Peripheral blood and lesional scalp punch biopsies were obtained from patients with alopecia areata. After PBMCs were isolated by density centrifugation and stained for CD3, CD4 and CD8, a FACSAria was used to sort CD4+ and CD8+ T cells. This record belongs to a study of CD8+ T cells in alopecia areata (dated by TCRdb to the late 2010s). Regarding the study in general: The treated patients, all with moderate-to-severe alopecia areata, were enrolled in an open-label pilot trial of oral tofacitinib given at 5 to 10 mg twice daily. The study used high-throughput TCRbeta sequencing to examine T cell clonal expansion in alopecia areata, in both the C3H/HeJ mouse model and human patients. RNA came from the PAXgene miRNA kit for fixed scalp, the miRNeasy kit for PBMCs, and the RNeasy kit for mouse skin. Disease severity in treated patients was measured with the SALT score, which quantifies the percentage of affected scalp surface area. On the human side, TCRbeta sequencing was run on scalp tissue and on sorted CD4+ and CD8+ peripheral blood T cells from healthy controls and from alopecia areata patients with either patchy or totalis/universalis disease. Scalp clonality was compared across normal scalp (n=4), patchy alopecia areata scalp (n=8), and alopecia totalis/universalis scalp (n=8). Patients stayed on tofacitinib for 6 to 18 months and then had 6 months of follow-up off drug so that delayed response and recurrence could be assessed. Biopsies were taken from tofacitinib-treated patients at baseline and again at 4 and 24 weeks into treatment, and several of those patients also had a later scalp biopsy. immunoSEQ multiplex PCR using 35 Vbeta forward primers and 13 Jbeta reverse primers was used to amplify TCRbeta CDR3 regions.

The investigation overall reported the following: Shared TCR sequences between patients were less evident than in mice, which may be partly attributable to HLA diversity in the patient population. Many expanded lesional clones persisted in scalp and blood during tofacitinib treatment, which may partly explain relapse after stopping treatment. With tofacitinib, both scalp clonality and the number of expanded CD8+ clones among the top 100 scalp clones went down significantly. Compared with normal scalp, lesional scalp had higher clonality and more expanded CD8+ clones, particularly in alopecia totalis/universalis, a pattern that suggests antigenic drive. Unlike mouse skin, which is dominated by gammadelta T cells, normal human skin has resident alphabeta T cells that are also sequenced, and this complicates analysis of the scalp TCR repertoire. Because the treated cohort was small and had just a single nonresponder, larger studies are needed to establish links between baseline CD8+ expansion and response.

The library was produced with the immunoSEQ multiplex PCR assay. RNA was extracted from all samples and reverse transcribed into cDNA, which served as template for TCR sequencing. First-strand cDNA was synthesized with SuperScript III using a 2:1 mix of oligo-dT and random hexamers. A synthetic immune receptor repertoire was used to measure amplification bias, and any remaining bias was corrected computationally. The published analysis was carried out like this. Raw reads were preprocessed for error removal, and CDR3 was defined according to IMGT conventions as running from the conserved cysteine to phenylalanine. Clonality was computed by normalizing Shannon entropy by log2 of the number of productive unique TCRs and subtracting the result from 1. CD4 or CD8 identity of scalp clones was inferred by cross-referencing scalp TCRbeta sequences with sorted blood CD4 and CD8 repertoires. What TCRdb holds here is the immuneACCESS table cut down to in-frame rearrangements. Part of the clones is not present; checked against another copy, under half of the missing clones reflect an unresolved V gene, and the others are unexplained. The V and J calls and clone size were taken over from that table, and D and trimming were inferred from the DNA. This sample comprises approximately 42,000 clones, about three fifths of them detected only once. The ten largest clonotypes hold under 25% of the sample.

V is reduced by 1 base and J by 0 bases, leaving a spacing of 8 bases between them. CDR1 and CDR2 are drawn from the germline V gene: LGHNA, YSLEER. Inclusive of the bounding cysteine and phenylalanine, the CDR3 is 15 residues long. The read is trimmed to its CDR3 DNA, 45 bases read in frame from base 1. This clonotype was sampled from a human donor with alopecia areata. This chain joins TRBV4-3 to TRBJ2-3; TRBD1 might be the D gene, on 5 matching bases. Sequenced material: CD8+ T cells sorted from blood, taken at week 4, from a patient treated with tofacitinib. In nucleotide form, the sequence is TGCGCCAGCAGCCAAGGACAGCGAAGCACAGATACGCAGTATTTT. Its protein is CASSQGQRSTDTQYF.